The 29 T cell receptor beta chains reported below all come from one sample, sequenced in a study of OX40 agonist ivuxolimab in advanced cancers. Generated by immunoSEQ multiplex PCR, the TCRdb table keeps only in-frame clones and is missing some. The sample shows fewer than 10,000 clones, 86% of them seen only once. The sample in question was CD4+ or CD8+ T cells sorted from blood, obtained in a trial of the OX40 agonist ivuxolimab. These receptors were collected from an adult with an advanced solid tumor such as melanoma, head and neck, liver or kidney cancer.

A few counts support this clone. The chain employs TRBV4-1 and TRBJ2-2; 11 bases are a match to TRBD1. The J segment lost 7 bases and the V segment lost 3 bases, leaving 7 bases of the junction unmatched. Germline CDR1 is MGHRA and CDR2 is YSYEKL. The CDR3 runs to 16 residues. The CDR3 loop is CASSQEGQGEDGELFF. DNA of the CDR3: TGCGCCAGCAGCCAGGAGGGACAGGGGGAAGACGGGGAGCTGTTTTTT.

The J gene is TRBJ1-1, the V gene TRBV19; TRBD1 is a possible D gene (5 bases). Germline CDR1 LNHDA, CDR2 SQIVND (reference sequence). Trimming pared 3 bases from V and 1 base from J, leaving 12 bases between. There are 15 residues in the CDR3. The CDR3 here is CASSIIGGSNTEAFF. As DNA, the CDR3 is TGTGCCAGTAGTATCATCGGGGGTTCGAACACTGAAGCTTTCTTT. The full variable domain, with the rest looked up from reference TRBV19 and TRBJ1-1, is DGGITQSPKYLFRKEGQNVTLSCEQNLNHDAMYWYRQDPGQGLRLIYYSQIVNDFQKGDIAEGYSVSREKKESFPLTVTSAQKNPTAFYLCASSIIGGSNTEAFFGQGTRLTVV.

The chain recombines TRBV28 with TRBJ2-7; 9 bases line up with TRBD1. This CDR3 has 13 amino acids. Per the germline V gene, CDR1 is MDHEN and CDR2 is SYDVKM. The V and J ends lost 7 bases and 2 bases, in that order; junction bases with no gene match: 3. The CDR3 protein is CASKTGGPYEQYF. The CDR3 region has the DNA TGTGCCAGCAAGACAGGGGGGCCCTACGAGCAGTACTTC.

V usage is TRBV7-6 and J usage is TRBJ2-2, with a tentative D call TRBD2 (6 bases). V was shortened by 1 base and J by 0 bases, with 9 bases between the two germline ends. The CDR3 contains 16 residues. Germline V gene data show CDR1 as SGHVS and CDR2 as FNYEAQ. CDR3 residues: CASSLEAGANTGELFF. The CDR3 DNA reads TGTGCCAGCAGCTTAGAAGCGGGTGCGAACACCGGGGAGCTGTTTTTT.

This chain joins TRBV4-1 and TRBJ2-7; D ambiguous. V lost 0 bases and J 5 bases, leaving 5 bases between the germline ends. Germline-derived CDR1 and CDR2 are MGHRA and YSYEKL. CDR3 length: 12 amino acids. CDR3 sequence (DNA): TGCGCCAGCAGCCAAGAAGGAAACGAGCAGTACTTC. It translates to CASSQEGNEQYF.

The chain combines TRBV9 with TRBJ2-1, with D possibly TRBD2 on 7 matching bases. Germline values: CDR1 SGDLS, CDR2 YYNGEE. V was clipped by 4 bases and J by 9 bases, with 17 bases between them. The CDR3 spans 14 residues. DNA of the CDR3: TGTGCCAGCAGCTCAAACTGGGGGGGCAGTGAGCAGTTCTTC. Amino acids: CASSSNWGGSEQFF.

The chain couples TRBV30 to TRBJ1-6; D ambiguous. Germline V lookup: CDR1 GTSNPN, CDR2 SVGIG (reference sequence). Trimming removed 3 bases from V and 7 bases from J, with 13 bases in between. This CDR3 comprises 14 residues. This CDR3 is CAWSLEVRNSPLHF. Written as DNA, the CDR3 is TGTGCCTGGAGCCTCGAGGTACGGAATTCACCCCTCCACTTT.

The V call is TRBV11-3, the J call TRBJ2-3; D unclear. Germline values: CDR1 SGHNT, CDR2 YENEEA. The CDR3 contains 14 residues. V was cut by 5 bases and J by 4 bases, with 13 bases left in between. The CDR3 here is CASSKPGVADTQYF. The CDR3 bases are TGTGCCAGCAGCAAACCTGGGGTCGCAGATACGCAGTATTTT. The full variable domain, its missing parts supplied by reference TRBV11-3 and TRBJ2-3, is EAGVVQSPRYKIIEKKQPVAFWCNPISGHNTLYWYLQNLGQGPELLIRYENEEAVDDSQLPKDRFSAERLKGVDSTLKIQPAELGDSAVYLCASSKPGVADTQYFGPGTRLTVL.

The chain recombines TRBV30 with TRBJ2-7, with TRBD1 identical over 7 bases. V lost 5 bases and J lost 1; bases outside the gene matches: 8. From germline, CDR1 is GTSNPN and CDR2 SVGIG (reference sequence). CDR3 length: 14 residues. The CDR3 reads CAWQRGQGSYEQYF. The DNA for the CDR3 is TGTGCCTGGCAAAGGGGGCAAGGGTCCTACGAGCAGTACTTC. Full variable domain (outside the CDR3, taken from reference TRBV30 and TRBJ2-7): SQTIHQWPATLVQPVGSPLSLECTVEGTSNPNLYWYRQAAGRGLQLLFYSVGIGQISSEVPQNLSASRPQDRQFILSSKKLLLSDSGFYLCAWQRGQGSYEQYFGPGTRLTVT.

This chain's CDR3 is CASSFSGGSGEQFF. In nucleotides, the CDR3 is TGTGCCAGCAGCTTCAGCGGGGGGTCGGGTGAGCAGTTCTTC. The chain uses TRBV7-2 and TRBJ2-1; TRBD2 agrees at 9 bases. Germline lookup yields CDR1 SGHTA and CDR2 FQGNSA. V shed 3 bases and J 9 bases; nucleotides not matched to a gene: 6. This CDR3 spans 14 amino acids.

This chain links TRBV29-1 with TRBJ1-2; D not resolved. The CDR3 totals 13 residues. V lost 4 bases, J lost 3 bases, and 12 bases lay in between. Germline CDR1 and CDR2: SQVTM and ANQGSEA. The CDR3 DNA is TGCAGCGTTGTGTATAAGGAATACTATGGCTACACCTTC. Protein: CSVVYKEYYGYTF.

The chain uses TRBV2 and TRBJ1-1; maybe TRBD1 (6 bases). The length of the CDR3 is 13 residues. The V end was cut by 6 bases, the J end by 7 bases, with 15 bases between. Germline CDR1 is SNHLY and CDR2 is FYNNEI. Here the CDR3 DNA reads TGTGCCAGCAGGCCAACAGGGAGGGGTGAAGCTTTCTTT. Amino acid sequence: CASRPTGRGEAFF.

The chain carries TRBV28 and TRBJ2-7, with TRBD2 matching over 15 bases. This CDR3 is built from 15 residues. In germline, CDR1 is MDHEN, CDR2 SYDVKM. V lost 6 bases to trimming and J lost 4 bases; unmatched junction nucleotides: 4. The CDR3 region is CASSPGTSGRYEQYF. CDR3 DNA sequence: TGTGCCAGCAGCCCGGGGACTAGCGGGAGGTACGAGCAGTACTTC.

This sequence joins TRBV30 and TRBJ1-5; D not certain. Trimming shortened V by 2 bases and J by 0 bases, and 8 bases separated the two germline ends. This CDR3 contains 14 residues. Germline loops: CDR1 GTSNPN, CDR2 SVGIG (reference sequence). The CDR3: CAWSSINSNQPQHF. The CDR3 coding sequence is TGTGCCTGGAGTTCCATAAATAGCAATCAGCCCCAGCATTTT.

This clone was seen once. This sequence joins TRBV28 and TRBJ2-2; TRBD1 aligns across 10 bases. The CDR3 spans 15 residues. Germline CDR1 MDHEN, CDR2 SYDVKM. The V gene end was trimmed by 6 bases and the J gene end by 1 base; junction bases not matched to a gene: 2. CDR3 protein: CASRTGGENTGELFF. For the CDR3, the DNA is TGTGCCAGCAGGACAGGGGGCGAGAACACCGGGGAGCTGTTTTTT.

The chain recombines TRBV4-1 with TRBJ1-3; possibly TRBD1 for D (5 bases). The germline V and J ends were trimmed by 4 bases and 1 base, with 20 bases remaining between them. The CDR3 is 18 amino acids. CDR1 MGHRA and CDR2 YSYEKL come from the germline V gene. The CDR3 nucleotides read TGCGCCAGCAGCCTACCCCGGGACCCCGAAGGGTCTGGAAACACCATATATTTT. It specifies CASSLPRDPEGSGNTIYF.

J is TRBJ2-7 and V is TRBV10-3; 8 nucleotides match TRBD1. Germline V gives CDR1 ENHRY, CDR2 SYGVKD. Trimming took 3 bases from V and 3 from J; bases not matched to a gene: 4. The CDR3 is made up of 14 amino acids. CDR3 amino acids: CAISDSGQDYEQYF. The CDR3 coding sequence is TGTGCCATCAGTGACTCGGGACAGGACTACGAGCAGTACTTC.

This chain joins TRBV4-3 and TRBJ2-1; a weak D match, TRBD1 (6 bases). The CDR3 contains 13 residues. Germline CDR1 reads LGHNA; CDR2 reads YSLEER. V lost 0 bases, J lost 15 bases, and 15 bases lay in between. The CDR3 loop is CASSQDLGAHLFF. DNA of the CDR3: TGCGCCAGCAGCCAAGATTTGGGGGCGCACCTGTTCTTC.

A few counts support this clone. V and J are TRBV4-3 and TRBJ1-1; no firm D call. V was clipped by 0 bases and J by 0 bases, with 8 bases between them. CDR1 and CDR2 (germline): LGHNA, YSLEER. CDR3 length equals 15 residues. CDR3 amino acids: CASSQEPVMNTEAFF. The CDR3, as DNA: TGCGCCAGCAGCCAAGAGCCGGTTATGAACACTGAAGCTTTCTTT.

The rearrangement uses TRBV30 and TRBJ1-5; D remains unclear. CDR1 and CDR2 (germline): GTSNPN, SVGIG (reference sequence). V lost 0 bases to trimming and J lost 7 bases, with 10 bases between them. This CDR3 comprises 13 residues. Written as DNA, the CDR3 is TGTGCCTGGAGTGTACGCGCGGGGCAGCCCCAGCATTTT. Translation gives CAWSVRAGQPQHF.

The chain joins TRBV7-8 to TRBJ1-5; TRBD1 agrees at 10 bases. CDR3 length: 15 amino acids. Germline V gives CDR1 SGHVS, CDR2 FQNEAQ. The ends lost 1 base at V and 7 bases at J; junction bases unmatched: 4. The CDR3 DNA is TGTGCCAGCAGCTTAGGGACAGGGGGACGACAGCCCCAGCATTTT. Protein sequence: CASSLGTGGRQPQHF.

The V and J genes are TRBV7-2 and TRBJ1-3; D remains ambiguous. This CDR3 contains 12 residues. V was pared by 5 bases and J by 2 bases, with 4 bases between. Germline-derived CDR1 and CDR2 are SGHTA and FQGNSA. The CDR3, as DNA: TGTGCCAGCAGCCCAACTGGAAACACCATATATTTT. This encodes CASSPTGNTIYF.

This clone was observed once. The chain employs TRBV6-5 and TRBJ1-5, with a weak D call TRBD1 (5 bases). The CDR3 contains 13 residues. The V end lost 2 bases, the J end lost 7 bases, and 9 bases lay between the germline ends. CDR1 and CDR2 from the germline V gene are MNHEY and SVGAGI. The CDR3 protein is CASSYGRDQPQHF. The CDR3, as DNA: TGTGCCAGCAGTTACGGCAGGGACCAGCCCCAGCATTTT.

The V and J genes are TRBV7-6 and TRBJ1-3; D ambiguous. Germline V gene lookup returns CDR1 SGHVS and CDR2 FNYEAQ. V shed 4 bases and J shed 0 bases, with 10 bases lying between them. The CDR3 is made up of 15 amino acids. This chain's CDR3 is CASSYDGDSGNTIYF. The CDR3 DNA is TGTGCCAGCAGCTACGACGGAGACTCTGGAAACACCATATATTTT.

This sequence joins TRBV19 and TRBJ1-5, with D uncertain. The CDR3 loop spans 15 amino acids. Germline CDR1 reads LNHDA; CDR2 reads SQIVND (reference sequence). Trimming cost V 3 bases and J 0 bases, with 9 bases left between them. The CDR3 DNA is TGTGCCAGTAGTATTGACTCCTATAGCAATCAGCCCCAGCATTTT. Protein product: CASSIDSYSNQPQHF. Using reference TRBV19 and TRBJ1-5 for the parts outside the CDR3, the full variable domain is DGGITQSPKYLFRKEGQNVTLSCEQNLNHDAMYWYRQDPGQGLRLIYYSQIVNDFQKGDIAEGYSVSREKKESFPLTVTSAQKNPTAFYLCASSIDSYSNQPQHFGDGTRLSIL.

V is TRBV4-3 and J is TRBJ1-3; 7 nucleotides agree with TRBD1. The CDR3 contains 15 residues. Germline trimming cut 3 bases from V and 6 bases from J; bases unmatched to any gene: 8. Looked up from germline, CDR1 is LGHNA and CDR2 is YSLEER. CDR3 protein: CASSHTTGRTNTIYF. CDR3 nucleotide sequence: TGCGCCAGCAGCCACACGACAGGGCGTACAAACACCATATATTTT.

This chain connects TRBV28 to TRBJ1-5; 10 bases line up with TRBD1. From germline, CDR1 is MDHEN and CDR2 SYDVKM. The CDR3 is 15 amino acids. Trimming took 7 bases from V and 7 from J; bases not matched to a gene: 10. This chain's CDR3 is CASTRDRGPGQPQHF. CDR3 DNA sequence: TGTGCCAGCACCCGGGACAGGGGCCCCGGGCAGCCCCAGCATTTT.

With regard to this clone: A read error may produce the germline difference seen at one junction end. The V call is TRBV7-2, the J call TRBJ2-5; no clear D gene. The last part of the DNA fits TRBJ2-7 better; the J call may be wrong. This CDR3 has 14 amino acids. Germline CDR1 is SGHTA and CDR2 is FQGNSA. The CDR3: CASSLLFSSSEQYF. CDR3 nucleotide sequence: TGTGCCAGCAGCTTACTTTTCAGCTCCTCCGAGCAGTACTTC.

Here the CDR3 reads CASSLGASGSGETQYF. CDR3 coding DNA: TGCGCCAGCAGCTTGGGTGCTAGCGGGAGCGGTGAGACCCAGTACTTC. The rearrangement joins TRBV5-1 to TRBJ2-5; 10 bases are a match to TRBD2. The germline V gene has CDR1 SGHRS and CDR2 YFSETQ. Trimming took 0 bases from V and 5 from J; bases not matched to a gene: 7. This CDR3 has 16 residues.